The 14 T cell receptor beta chains presented below share a single source sample, sequenced in a study of T-cell memory formation after mild COVID-19. TCRdb passed the 5' RACE reads through MiXCR, listing each CDR3 protein once. The sample records tens of thousands of distinct CDR3 sequences, 16% being singletons. The sequencing sample was made of PBMCs or a T cell subset sorted from them (not recorded which). The origin of the receptors is an adult woman who had mild COVID-19 (a few samples of this study predate the infection). Cell type and time point are not known.

The chain uses TRBV15 and TRBJ2-2; 7 bases agree with TRBD2. J gave up 4 bases and V 0 bases, and 2 bases lay outside the gene matches. The CDR3 loop spans 15 amino acids. CDR1 is LNHNV and CDR2 is YYDKDF in the germline V gene (reference sequence). CDR3 region: CATSREGEGTGELFF. The CDR3 region has the DNA TGTGCCACCAGCAGAGAGGGGGAGGGCACCGGGGAGCTGTTTTTT.

The genes are TRBV4-1 and TRBJ1-2; D not resolved. Trimming took off 0 bases at V and 10 bases at J, with 18 bases between the two ends. This CDR3 has 15 amino acids. Per germline, CDR1 MGHRA and CDR2 YSYEKL. CDR3 in DNA: TGCGCCAGCAGCCAAGATAGAGGTAGTCCGGGAAACTACACCTTC. Amino acid sequence: CASSQDRGSPGNYTF.

This clonotype was detected ten times or more. This chain connects TRBV4-3 to TRBJ2-7; 10 bases are shared with TRBD1. The trim removed 5 bases at V and 3 bases at J, leaving 10 bases unmatched. Germline loops: CDR1 LGHNA, CDR2 YSLEER. This CDR3 spans 16 amino acids. CDR3 sequence reads: CASSYSGTGEVYEQYF. CDR3 sequence (DNA): TGCGCCAGCAGCTACTCCGGGACAGGGGAAGTCTACGAGCAGTACTTC.

The chain joins TRBV11-2 to TRBJ2-3; D call uncertain. CDR3 length: 15 residues. From germline, CDR1 is SGHAT and CDR2 FQNNGV. Deletions cut 6 bases from V and 2 bases from J, with 15 bases between. CDR3 nucleotide sequence: TGTGCCAGCAGGGAGTACTACGATCCCACAGATACGCAGTATTTT. As protein: CASREYYDPTDTQYF.

The gene calls are TRBV6-5 and TRBJ2-2; D not resolved. Trimming took off 5 bases at V and 4 bases at J, with 8 bases between the two ends. The germline V gene has CDR1 MNHEY and CDR2 SVGAGI. This CDR3 has 13 amino acids. The CDR3 nucleotides read TGTGCCAGCAGTCCCATAGGCACCGGGGAGCTGTTTTTT. It specifies CASSPIGTGELFF.

The chain has TRBV4-1 and TRBJ2-1, with D unclear. The CDR3 spans 14 residues. V lost 1 base and J 6 bases, leaving 10 bases between the germline ends. Germline V CDR1 and CDR2: MGHRA, YSYEKL. The CDR3 loop reads CASSQVGSLNEQFF. CDR3 in DNA: TGCGCCAGCAGCCAAGTGGGGTCCCTCAATGAGCAGTTCTTC.

J is TRBJ1-1 and V is TRBV20-1; a possible D gene is TRBD1 (5 bases). V lost 0 bases, J lost 1 base, and 21 bases lay in between. This CDR3 has 18 amino acids. CDR1 and CDR2 from the germline V gene are DFQATT and SNEGSKA (reference sequence). CDR3 region: CSARDPGTFVWGNTEAFF. The CDR3 DNA follows: TGCAGTGCTAGAGATCCCGGGACGTTTGTCTGGGGGAACACTGAAGCTTTCTTT.

The rearrangement joins TRBV7-9 to TRBJ2-1, with a tentative D call TRBD1 (5 bases). Trimming left V 5 bases short and J 8 bases short, with 10 bases between. Germline-derived CDR1 and CDR2 are SEHNR and FQNEAQ (reference sequence). The CDR3 is made up of 12 amino acids. This chain's CDR3 is CASSVGVDEQFF. The CDR3, as DNA: TGTGCCAGCAGCGTAGGGGTCGATGAGCAGTTCTTC.

In this sample, this clonotype turned up a few times. The CDR3: CASSTDGWSYAEAFF. The CDR3 region has the DNA TGCGCCAGCAGCACAGACGGGTGGTCATACGCTGAAGCTTTCTTT. This chain joins TRBV5-1 and TRBJ1-1, with D unresolved. V was cut by 4 bases and J by 6 bases, with 19 bases left in between. The CDR3 is made up of 15 amino acids. From germline, CDR1 is SGHRS and CDR2 YFSETQ. Drawing the rest from reference TRBV5-1 and TRBJ1-1, the complete variable domain is KAGVTQTPRYLIKTRGQQVTLSCSPISGHRSVSWYQQTPGQGLQFLFEYFSETQRNKGNFPGRFSGRQFSNSRSEMNVSTLELGDSALYLCASSTDGWSYAEAFFGQGTRLTVV.

This clonotype occurred a few times. The chain employs TRBV9 and TRBJ2-5, with 14 bases fitting TRBD2. Trimming took 2 bases from V and 5 from J; bases not matched to a gene: 8. This CDR3 comprises 17 residues. Per the germline V gene, CDR1 is SGDLS and CDR2 is YYNGEE. CDR3 protein: CASSVPTSGGAVETQYF. The CDR3 region has the DNA TGTGCCAGCAGCGTTCCGACTAGCGGGGGGGCCGTCGAGACCCAGTACTTC. Supplemented by reference TRBV9 and TRBJ2-5, the full variable domain reads DSGVTQTPKHLITATGQRVTLRCSPRSGDLSVYWYQQSLDQGLQFLIQYYNGEERAKGNILERFSAQQFPDLHSELNLSSLELGDSALYFCASSVPTSGGAVETQYFGPGTRLLVL.

This clonotype was detected a few times. The J gene is TRBJ2-3, the V gene TRBV2; D unclear. Germline-derived CDR1 and CDR2 are SNHLY and FYNNEI. The V end was cut by 11 bases, the J end by 5 bases, with 8 bases between. This CDR3 is 10 amino acids long. The CDR3 region is CAGRRDTQYF. The CDR3 DNA sequence: TGTGCCGGACGGAGAGATACGCAGTATTTT.

The gene calls are TRBV12-3 or TRBV12-4 and TRBJ2-3; no clear D gene. The CDR3 extends over 15 amino acids. Trimming pared 4 bases from V and 0 bases from J, leaving 11 bases between. This chain's CDR3 is CASSSTIRSTDTQYF. The CDR3 DNA is TGTGCCAGCAGTTCGACCATTCGAAGCACAGATACGCAGTATTTT.

This clonotype has a handful of counts. Its ends do not fully match the called genes, so a read error is possible. The chain recombines TRBV7-6 with TRBJ2-7; D is possibly TRBD1 or TRBD2 (7 bases each). The germline V gene encodes CDR1 SGHVS and CDR2 FNYEAQ. The CDR3 length is 13 residues. The DNA for the CDR3 is TGTGCCAGCAGCTCCAAGGCGGGGGACAGACCTCACTTC. Amino acids: CASSSKAGDRPHF.

This clonotype has more than one count but fewer than ten. The CDR3 sequence is CASSWGRGAETQYF. The DNA for the CDR3 is TGTGCCAGCAGCTGGGGCAGGGGTGCAGAGACCCAGTACTTC. The V and J genes are TRBV7-2 and TRBJ2-5, with D tentatively TRBD1 (6 bases). The CDR3 totals 14 residues. CDR1 and CDR2 (germline): SGHTA, FQGNSA. V gave up 4 bases and J gave up 4 bases, with 13 bases separating them.